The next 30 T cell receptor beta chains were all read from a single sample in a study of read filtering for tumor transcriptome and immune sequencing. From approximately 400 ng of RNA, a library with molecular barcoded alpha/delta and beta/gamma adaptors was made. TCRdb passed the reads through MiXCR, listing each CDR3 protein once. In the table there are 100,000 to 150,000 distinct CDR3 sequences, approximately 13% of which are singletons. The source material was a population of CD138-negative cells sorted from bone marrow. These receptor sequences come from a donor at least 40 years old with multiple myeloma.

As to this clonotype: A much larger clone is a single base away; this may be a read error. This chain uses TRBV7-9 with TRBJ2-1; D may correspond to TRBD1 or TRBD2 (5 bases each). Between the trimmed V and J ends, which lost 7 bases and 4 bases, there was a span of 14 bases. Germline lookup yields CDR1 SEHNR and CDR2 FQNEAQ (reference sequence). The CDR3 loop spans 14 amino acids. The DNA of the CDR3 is TGTGCCAGCATGGGACGGAGCGATTACAATGAGCAGTTCTTC. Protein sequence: CASMGRSDYNEQFF.

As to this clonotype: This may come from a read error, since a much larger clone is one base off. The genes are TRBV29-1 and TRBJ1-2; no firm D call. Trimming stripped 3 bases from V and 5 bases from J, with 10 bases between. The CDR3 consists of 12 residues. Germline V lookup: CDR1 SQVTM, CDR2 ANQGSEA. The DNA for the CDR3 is TGCAGCGTTGAGGCGGGGAGATATGGCTACACCTTC. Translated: CSVEAGRYGYTF.

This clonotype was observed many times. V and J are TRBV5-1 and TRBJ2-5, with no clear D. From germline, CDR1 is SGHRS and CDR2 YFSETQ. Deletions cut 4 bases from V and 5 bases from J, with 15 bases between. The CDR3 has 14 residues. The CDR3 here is CASSPNFRKETQYF. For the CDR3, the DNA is TGCGCCAGCAGCCCTAACTTCAGGAAGGAGACCCAGTACTTC.

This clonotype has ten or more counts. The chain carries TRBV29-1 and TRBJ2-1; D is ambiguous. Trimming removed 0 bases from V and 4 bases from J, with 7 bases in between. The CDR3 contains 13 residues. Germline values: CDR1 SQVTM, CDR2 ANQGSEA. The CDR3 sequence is CSVEDSRYNEQFF. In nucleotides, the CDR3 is TGCAGCGTTGAAGATTCACGATACAATGAGCAGTTCTTC.

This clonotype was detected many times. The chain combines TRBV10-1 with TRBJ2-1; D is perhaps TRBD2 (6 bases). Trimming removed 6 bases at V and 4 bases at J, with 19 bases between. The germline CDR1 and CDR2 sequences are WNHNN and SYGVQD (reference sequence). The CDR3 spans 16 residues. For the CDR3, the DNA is TGCGCCAGCAGGGGGTCTGGGCGGGAAGGTTACAATGAGCAGTTCTTC. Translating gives CASRGSGREGYNEQFF.

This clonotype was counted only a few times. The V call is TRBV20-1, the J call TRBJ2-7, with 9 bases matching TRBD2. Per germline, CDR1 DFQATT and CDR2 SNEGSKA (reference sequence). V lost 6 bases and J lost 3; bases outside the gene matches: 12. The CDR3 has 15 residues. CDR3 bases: TGCAGTGCCTTAACTTTGCGGGAGGGAGTCTACGAGCAGTACTTC. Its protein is CSALTLREGVYEQYF.

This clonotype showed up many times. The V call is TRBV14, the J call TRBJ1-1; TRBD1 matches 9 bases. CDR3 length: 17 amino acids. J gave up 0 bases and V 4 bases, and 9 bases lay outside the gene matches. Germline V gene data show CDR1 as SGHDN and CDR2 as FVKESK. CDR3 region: CASSPTLGQGMNTEAFF. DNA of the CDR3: TGTGCCAGCAGCCCAACCCTCGGACAGGGGATGAACACTGAAGCTTTCTTT.

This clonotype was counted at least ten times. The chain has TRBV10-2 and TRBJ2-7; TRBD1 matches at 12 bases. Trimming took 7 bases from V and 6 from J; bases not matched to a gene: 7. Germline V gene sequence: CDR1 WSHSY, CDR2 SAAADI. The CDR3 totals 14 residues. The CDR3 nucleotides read TGCGCCAGCATTCCCGGGACAGGGGGCCGCGAGCAGTACTTC. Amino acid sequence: CASIPGTGGREQYF.

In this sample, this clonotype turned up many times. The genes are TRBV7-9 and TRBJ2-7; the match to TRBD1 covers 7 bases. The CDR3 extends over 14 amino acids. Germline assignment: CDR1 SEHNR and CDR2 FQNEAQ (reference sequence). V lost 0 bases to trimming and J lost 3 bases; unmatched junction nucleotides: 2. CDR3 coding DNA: TGTGCCAGCAGCTTAGCTCGACAGGGCTACGAGCAGTACTTC. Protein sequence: CASSLARQGYEQYF.

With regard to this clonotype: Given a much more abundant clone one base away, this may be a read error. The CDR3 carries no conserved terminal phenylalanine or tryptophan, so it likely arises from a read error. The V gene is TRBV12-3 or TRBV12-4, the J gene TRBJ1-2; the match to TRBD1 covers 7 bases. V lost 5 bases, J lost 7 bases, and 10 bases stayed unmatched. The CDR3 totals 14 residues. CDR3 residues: CASSLRQGASGYTL. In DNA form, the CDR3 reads TGTGCCAGCAGTCTTAGACAGGGCGCTTCTGGCTACACCCTC.

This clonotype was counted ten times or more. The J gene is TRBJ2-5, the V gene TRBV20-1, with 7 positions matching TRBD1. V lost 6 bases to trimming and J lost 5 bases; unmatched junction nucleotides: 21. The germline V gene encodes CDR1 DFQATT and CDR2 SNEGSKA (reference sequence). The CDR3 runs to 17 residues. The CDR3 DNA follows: TGCAGTGCAGCAGCAGGGGGTGGCCTCCCCCGAGAGGAGACCCAGTACTTC. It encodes CSAAAGGGLPREETQYF.

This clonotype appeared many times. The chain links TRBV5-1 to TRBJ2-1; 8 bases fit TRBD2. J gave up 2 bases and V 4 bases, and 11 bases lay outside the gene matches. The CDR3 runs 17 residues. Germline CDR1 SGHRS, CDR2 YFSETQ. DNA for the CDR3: TGCGCCAGCAGCCGCGGTAACGCGGGAGGCACCTACAATGAGCAGTTCTTC. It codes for CASSRGNAGGTYNEQFF. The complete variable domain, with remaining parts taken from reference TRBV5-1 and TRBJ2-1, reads KAGVTQTPRYLIKTRGQQVTLSCSPISGHRSVSWYQQTPGQGLQFLFEYFSETQRNKGNFPGRFSGRQFSNSRSEMNVSTLELGDSALYLCASSRGNAGGTYNEQFFGPGTRLTVL.

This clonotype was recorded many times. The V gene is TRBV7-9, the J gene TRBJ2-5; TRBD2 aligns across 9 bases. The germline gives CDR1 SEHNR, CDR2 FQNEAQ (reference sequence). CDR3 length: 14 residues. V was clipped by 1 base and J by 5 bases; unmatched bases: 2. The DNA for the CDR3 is TGTGCCAGCAGCTTAGTAGCGGGAGAGGAGACCCAGTACTTC. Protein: CASSLVAGEETQYF.

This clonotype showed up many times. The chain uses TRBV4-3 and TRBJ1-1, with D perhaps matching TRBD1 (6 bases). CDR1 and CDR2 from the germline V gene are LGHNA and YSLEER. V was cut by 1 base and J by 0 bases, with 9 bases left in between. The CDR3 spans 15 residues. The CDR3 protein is CASSQAGTMNTEAFF. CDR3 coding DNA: TGCGCCAGCAGCCAAGCCGGGACAATGAACACTGAAGCTTTCTTT.

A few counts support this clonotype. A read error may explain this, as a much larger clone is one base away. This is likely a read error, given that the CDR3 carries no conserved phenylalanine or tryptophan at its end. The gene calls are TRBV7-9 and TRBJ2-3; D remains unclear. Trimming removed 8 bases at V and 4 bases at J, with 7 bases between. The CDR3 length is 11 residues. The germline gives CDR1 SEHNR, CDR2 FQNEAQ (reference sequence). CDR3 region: CASGQSDTQYL. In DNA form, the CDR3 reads TGTGCCAGCGGGCAGTCAGATACGCAGTATTTA.

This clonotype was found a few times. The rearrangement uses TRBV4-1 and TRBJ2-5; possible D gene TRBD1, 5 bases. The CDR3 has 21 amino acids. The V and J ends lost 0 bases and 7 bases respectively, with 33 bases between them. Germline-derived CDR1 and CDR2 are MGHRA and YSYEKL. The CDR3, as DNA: TGCGCCAGCAGCCAAGAACGGGCAGGACACACAAACAAGGCCCAACCGGGGACCCAGTACTTC. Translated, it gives CASSQERAGHTNKAQPGTQYF.

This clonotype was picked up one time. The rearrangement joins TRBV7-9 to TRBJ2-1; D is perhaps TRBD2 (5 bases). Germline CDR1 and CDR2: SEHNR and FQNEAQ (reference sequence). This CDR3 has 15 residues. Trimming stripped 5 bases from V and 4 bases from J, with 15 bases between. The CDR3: CASSSQRGPYNEQFF. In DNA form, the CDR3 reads TGTGCCAGCAGCAGTCAGCGCGGGCCGTACAATGAGCAGTTCTTC.

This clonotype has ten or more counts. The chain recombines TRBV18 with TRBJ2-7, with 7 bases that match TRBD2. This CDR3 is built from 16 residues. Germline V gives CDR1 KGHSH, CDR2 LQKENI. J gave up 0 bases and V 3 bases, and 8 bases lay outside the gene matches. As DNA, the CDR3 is TGTGCCAGCTCACCGGGGAGGCTAGCGGACTCCTACGAGCAGTACTTC. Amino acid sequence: CASSPGRLADSYEQYF.

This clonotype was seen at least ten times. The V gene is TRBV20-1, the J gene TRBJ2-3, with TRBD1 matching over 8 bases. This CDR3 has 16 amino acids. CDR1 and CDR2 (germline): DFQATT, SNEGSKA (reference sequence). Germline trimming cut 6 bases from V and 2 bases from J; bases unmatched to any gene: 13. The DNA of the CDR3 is TGCAGTGCAAATAAACGGGACAGGAGTTCCACAGATACGCAGTATTTT. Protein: CSANKRDRSSTDTQYF.

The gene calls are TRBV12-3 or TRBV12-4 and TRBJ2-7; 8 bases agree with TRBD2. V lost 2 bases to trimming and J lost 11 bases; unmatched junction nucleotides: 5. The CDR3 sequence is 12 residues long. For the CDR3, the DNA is TGTGCCAGCAGTTTATTCCCGGGGGGGAAGTACTTC. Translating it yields CASSLFPGGKYF.

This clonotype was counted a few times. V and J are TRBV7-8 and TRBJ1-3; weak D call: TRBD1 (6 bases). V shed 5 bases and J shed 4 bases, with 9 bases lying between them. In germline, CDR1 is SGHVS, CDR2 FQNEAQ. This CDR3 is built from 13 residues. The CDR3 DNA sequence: TGTGCCAGCAGCATGAGGGGGGGAAACACCATATATTTT. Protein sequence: CASSMRGGNTIYF.

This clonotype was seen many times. The CDR3 spells CASSRGGSAYEQYF. The CDR3, as DNA: TGTGCCAGCAGCCGTGGAGGGAGCGCCTACGAGCAGTACTTC. The chain links TRBV7-6 to TRBJ2-7; the D gene is possibly TRBD2 (6 bases). Trimming stripped 5 bases from V and 2 bases from J, with 13 bases between. This CDR3 is built from 14 residues. Germline V gives CDR1 SGHVS, CDR2 FNYEAQ.

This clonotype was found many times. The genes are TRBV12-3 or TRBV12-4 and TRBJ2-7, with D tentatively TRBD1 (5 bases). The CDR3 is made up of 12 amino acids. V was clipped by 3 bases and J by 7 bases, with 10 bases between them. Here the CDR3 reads CASSFRVGEQYF. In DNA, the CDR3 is TGTGCCAGCAGTTTCAGGGTCGGGGAGCAGTACTTC.

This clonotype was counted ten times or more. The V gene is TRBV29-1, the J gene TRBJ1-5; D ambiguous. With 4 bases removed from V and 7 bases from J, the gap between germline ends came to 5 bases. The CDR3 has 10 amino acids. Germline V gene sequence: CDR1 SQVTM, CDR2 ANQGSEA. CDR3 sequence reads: CSVASQPQHF. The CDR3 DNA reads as TGCAGCGTTGCGTCCCAGCCCCAGCATTTT.

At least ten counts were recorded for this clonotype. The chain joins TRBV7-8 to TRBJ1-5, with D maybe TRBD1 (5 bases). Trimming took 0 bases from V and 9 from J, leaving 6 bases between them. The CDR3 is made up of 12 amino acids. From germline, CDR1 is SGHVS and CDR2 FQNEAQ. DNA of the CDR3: TGTGCCAGCAGCTTAGCAGGGGCGCCCCAGCATTTT. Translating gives CASSLAGAPQHF. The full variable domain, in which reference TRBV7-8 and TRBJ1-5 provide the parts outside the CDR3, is GAGVSQSPRYKVAKRGQDVALRCDPISGHVSLFWYQQALGQGPEFLTYFQNEAQLDKSGLPSDRFFAERPEGSVSTLKIQRTQQEDSAVYLCASSLAGAPQHFGDGTRLSIL.

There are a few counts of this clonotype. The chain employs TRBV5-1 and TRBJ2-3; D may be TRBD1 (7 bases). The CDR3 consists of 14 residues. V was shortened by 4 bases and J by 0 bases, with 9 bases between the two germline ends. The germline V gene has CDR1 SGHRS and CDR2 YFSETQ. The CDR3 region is CASSAGQSTDTQYF. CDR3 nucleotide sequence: TGCGCCAGCAGCGCGGGACAGAGCACAGATACGCAGTATTTT.

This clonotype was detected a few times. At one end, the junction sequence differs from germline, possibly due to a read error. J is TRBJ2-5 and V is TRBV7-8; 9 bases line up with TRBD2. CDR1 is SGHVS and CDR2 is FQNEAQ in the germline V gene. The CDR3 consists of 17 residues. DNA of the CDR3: TGTGCCAGCGGCTTAGCGCGACGAGCGGGAGGAATGGAGACCCAGTACTTC. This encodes CASGLARRAGGMETQYF. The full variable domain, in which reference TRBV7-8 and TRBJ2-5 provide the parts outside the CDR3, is GAGVSQSPRYKVAKRGQDVALRCDPISGHVSLFWYQQALGQGPEFLTYFQNEAQLDKSGLPSDRFFAERPEGSVSTLKIQRTQQEDSAVYLCASGLARRAGGMETQYFGPGTRLLVL.

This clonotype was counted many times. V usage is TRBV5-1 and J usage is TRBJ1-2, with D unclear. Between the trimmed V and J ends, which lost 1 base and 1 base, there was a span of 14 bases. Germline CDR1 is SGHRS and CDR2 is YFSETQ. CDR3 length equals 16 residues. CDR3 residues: CASSLSLSDINYGYTF. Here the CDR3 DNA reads TGCGCCAGCAGCTTGTCCCTCTCAGATATTAACTATGGCTACACCTTC.

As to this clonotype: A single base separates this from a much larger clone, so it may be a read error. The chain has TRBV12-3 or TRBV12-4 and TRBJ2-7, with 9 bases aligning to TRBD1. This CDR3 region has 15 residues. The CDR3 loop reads CASSLSGTGPYEQDF. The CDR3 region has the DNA TGTGCCAGCAGTTTAAGCGGGACAGGGCCCTACGAGCAGGACTTC.

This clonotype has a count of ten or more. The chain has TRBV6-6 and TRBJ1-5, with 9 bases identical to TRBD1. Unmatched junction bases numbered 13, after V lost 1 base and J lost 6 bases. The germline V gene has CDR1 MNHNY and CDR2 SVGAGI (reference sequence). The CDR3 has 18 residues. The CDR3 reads CASSYFGSGQGFSQPQHF. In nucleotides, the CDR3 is TGTGCCAGCAGTTACTTTGGCTCGGGACAGGGATTCAGTCAGCCCCAGCATTTT.